The 2 T cell receptor beta chains listed next were all sequenced from one sample in a study of cytomegalovirus exposure and HLA in healthy donors. The PCR was carried out with 60 Vbeta primers and 13 Jbeta primers. Clones were read by immunoSEQ multiplex PCR, and TCRdb kept only the in-frame ones, dropping some. Here the sample spans about 130,000 clones, about 80% being singletons. Sequencing was carried out using PBMCs. The receptor set was obtained from a man younger than 40 in good health and CMV-seropositive.

The V gene is TRBV7-3, the J gene TRBJ2-6; D unresolved. Trimming cost V 5 bases and J 0 bases, with 5 bases left between them. CDR3 length equals 14 residues. Germline V gene lookup returns CDR1 SGHTA and CDR2 FQGTGA. CDR3 coding DNA: TGTGCCAGCAGCCAGAACTCTGGGGCCAACGTCCTGACTTTC. It is translated as CASSQNSGANVLTF.

In this sample, this clone turned up once. This sequence joins TRBV6-6 and TRBJ2-3; D is unresolved. V lost 6 bases, J lost 3 bases, and 19 bases lay in between. Germline V gene data show CDR1 as MNHNY and CDR2 as SVGAGI (reference sequence). The CDR3 runs to 16 residues. The CDR3 nucleotides read TGTGCCAGCAGCCCTGCCCCATCAGGCAGGACAGATACGCAGTATTTT. Protein sequence: CASSPAPSGRTDTQYF.